These 10 T cell receptor beta chains share one sample of origin, sequenced in a study of HIV-infected patients and healthy controls. One entry per CDR3 protein, called by TCRdb with MiXCR from the 5' RACE reads. The sample consists of around 64,000 distinct CDR3 sequences, 16% of them appearing once. The source material was CD4+ T cells from blood. The receptor set was obtained from a human donor in good health.

This clonotype came up many times. This rearrangement joins TRBV10-3 to TRBJ1-5, with 9 bases matching TRBD1. V lost 4 bases, J lost 1 base, and 11 bases stayed unmatched. Germline CDR1 is ENHRY and CDR2 is SYGVKD. The CDR3 sequence is 18 residues long. The CDR3 here is CAISVDRGAPGSNQPQHF. The DNA of the CDR3 is TGTGCCATCAGTGTTGACAGGGGGGCCCCTGGAAGCAATCAGCCCCAGCATTTT.

This clonotype was counted only a few times. The chain couples TRBV7-3 to TRBJ2-5, with 15 positions matching TRBD2. CDR1 is SGHTA and CDR2 is FQGTGA in the germline V gene. This CDR3 has 16 residues. V dropped 5 bases and J dropped 2; count of bases not matched to a gene: 3. The CDR3 DNA reads TGTGCCAGCAGCCAGGGACTAGCGGGAGGACAAGAGACCCAGTACTTC. It codes for CASSQGLAGGQETQYF.

Ten or more counts support this clonotype. This chain uses TRBV6-2 or TRBV6-3 with TRBJ2-5; TRBD2 might be the D (5 bases). Trimming removed 5 bases from V and 5 bases from J, with 18 bases in between. CDR1 is MNHEY and CDR2 is SVGEGT in the germline V gene. There are 15 residues in the CDR3. The CDR3 protein is CASSAHTRGVETQYF. The DNA of the CDR3 is TGTGCCAGCAGTGCCCACACTAGAGGTGTTGAGACCCAGTACTTC.

This chain links TRBV14 with TRBJ2-7; D is possibly TRBD2 (6 bases). Trimming cost V 1 base and J 6 bases, with 7 bases left between them. This CDR3 is built from 12 residues. Germline V gives CDR1 SGHDN, CDR2 FVKESK. CDR3: CASSQAGVEQYF. The DNA for the CDR3 is TGTGCCAGCAGCCAAGCGGGGGTCGAGCAGTACTTC.

Ten or more counts support this clonotype. The chain joins TRBV6-5 to TRBJ1-2, with D maybe TRBD1 (5 bases). The V and J ends lost 8 bases and 2 bases respectively, with 12 bases between them. Per germline, CDR1 MNHEY and CDR2 SVGAGI. The CDR3 is made up of 13 amino acids. The CDR3 DNA is TGTGCCAGCGGAAGACAGAACAACTATGGCTACACCTTC. Its translation is CASGRQNNYGYTF.

This clonotype was detected only a few times. The DNA of the CDR3 is TGTGCCAGCAGCGGACGGATCCCTAATGAAAAACTGTTTTTT. Encoded protein: CASSGRIPNEKLFF. The chain has TRBV3-1 and TRBJ1-4, with D uncertain. V was trimmed by 5 bases and J by 3 bases, leaving 10 bases between them. CDR3 size: 14 residues. Germline CDR1 LGHDT, CDR2 YNNKEL (reference sequence).

This clonotype was picked up many times. The CDR3 DNA reads TGTGCCAGCAGCCTCATGACTCTGGGGCAGAGGGACATTCAGTACTTC. Its translation is CASSLMTLGQRDIQYF. The V call is TRBV3-1, the J call TRBJ2-4, with D possibly called TRBD1 or TRBD2 (5 bases each). This CDR3 contains 16 residues. CDR1 is LGHDT and CDR2 is YNNKEL in the germline V gene (reference sequence). Trimming left V 4 bases short and J 8 bases short, with 21 bases between.

The gene calls are TRBV20-1 and TRBJ1-5; 7 bases map to TRBD1. Per germline, CDR1 DFQATT and CDR2 SNEGSKA (reference sequence). V shed 4 bases and J 1 base; nucleotides not matched to a gene: 7. The CDR3 contains 15 residues. CDR3 residues: CSATLRGASNQPQHF. The CDR3 DNA reads as TGCAGTGCTACCCTCAGGGGGGCCAGCAATCAGCCCCAGCATTTT.

The chain has TRBV7-2 and TRBJ2-7; no reliable D call. CDR1 SGHTA and CDR2 FQGNSA come from the germline V gene. The CDR3 is 14 amino acids. V was shortened by 1 base and J by 0 bases, with 7 bases between the two germline ends. The CDR3 sequence: CASSLGRYSYEQYF. As DNA, the CDR3 is TGTGCCAGCAGCTTAGGAAGGTACTCCTACGAGCAGTACTTC. The full variable domain, completed using reference TRBV7-2 and TRBJ2-7, is GAGVSQSPSNKVTEKGKDVELRCDPISGHTALYWYRQSLGQGLEFLIYFQGNSAPDKSGLPSDRFSAERTGGSVSTLTIQRTQQEDSAVYLCASSLGRYSYEQYFGPGTRLTVT.

This clonotype was found a few times. The J gene is TRBJ2-3, the V gene TRBV20-1, with D tentatively TRBD1 (6 bases). This CDR3 region has 17 residues. V was trimmed by 0 bases and J by 5 bases, leaving 21 bases between them. Germline V gene lookup returns CDR1 DFQATT and CDR2 SNEGSKA (reference sequence). CDR3 bases: TGCAGTGCTAGAGATGCAACAGGGCCCCCTGGGAAAGATACGCAGTATTTT. Its translation is CSARDATGPPGKDTQYF.